This T cell receptor beta chain was observed in a study of early T cells in non-severe SARS-CoV-2 infection. Across the whole study: Sequenced material consisted of bulk RNA (from unsorted whole blood), and chains were unpaired. Study-wide points: VDJdb matching skewed toward anti-spike CD8 responses, missing private and CD4 specificities.

This clonotype was recorded at least ten times. Its antigen is not identified. Each single cDNA molecule received a unique molecular identifier. MiXCR, run by TCRdb on the 5' RACE reads, gives a single entry per CDR3 protein. The sample holds about 60,000 distinct CDR3 sequences, 9.5% to 15% seen once. This TCR derives from an adult who was a healthcare worker with PCR-confirmed SARS-CoV-2 infection or an uninfected control (not recorded which). The specimen sequenced was whole blood.

The CDR3 loop reads CSVQAATEAFF. The CDR3 DNA reads TGCAGCGTACAGGCTGCCACTGAAGCTTTCTTT. The rearrangement links TRBV29-1 to TRBJ1-1; maybe TRBD1 (5 bases). CDR3 length: 11 amino acids. Germline V lookup: CDR1 SQVTM, CDR2 ANQGSEA. V lost 6 bases and J lost 4, with 9 bases in between.